This T cell receptor (beta chain) derives from a study of T cell responses to AZD1222 COVID-19 vaccine. Whole-study results and caveats: Vaccination with two AZD1222 doses was followed by a rise in Spike-specific TCR breadth and depth. Repertoire sampling happened only post peak T cell response.

This clone came up a few times. What it binds is not known. TCRdb's copy holds only in-frame clones and misses some; the assay was immunoSEQ multiplex PCR. The sample has approximately 160,000 clones; roughly nine tenths are singletons. Germline assignment: CDR1 SGDLS and CDR2 YYNGEE. The germline V and J ends were trimmed by 1 base and 1 base, with 12 bases remaining between them. This CDR3 has 17 amino acids. The receptor's source is an adult who received the AZD1222 COVID-19 vaccine. The sample was peripheral blood, taken 28 days after the second AZD1222 dose. The V and J genes are TRBV9 and TRBJ1-6; D uncertain. Here the CDR3 reads CASSVSGQTSYNSPLHF. CDR3 DNA: TGTGCCAGCAGCGTATCGGGCCAGACTTCCTATAATTCACCCCTCCACTTT.